This TCR beta chain comes out of a study of PD-1 blockade in classical Hodgkin lymphoma. With respect to this clone: Its specificity is unknown.

Study-wide results and caveats: Diminished baseline TCR diversity has been reported in newly diagnosed patients relative to healthy donors. What caused the repertoire differences, perhaps disease activity or prior therapy, remains undefined.

Noted time point: newly diagnosed, previously untreated cHL patient sample. The method was immunoSEQ multiplex PCR; TCRdb's version includes in-frame clones alone and lacks a portion of them. The sample shows 25,000 to 35,000 clones, roughly 94% of them seen only once. This CDR3 is built from 12 residues. Deletions cut 5 bases from V and 6 bases from J, with 9 bases between. Germline lookup yields CDR1 SGHRS and CDR2 YFSETQ. V and J are TRBV5-1 and TRBJ2-1, with D possibly TRBD1 on 5 matching bases. The receptor was derived from a human donor with classical Hodgkin lymphoma. Sequencing was done on a sample of peripheral blood mononuclear cells (PBMCs). CDR3 sequence (DNA): TGCGCCAGCAGGCAGGGAAGCAATGAGCAGTTCTTC. Protein sequence: CASRQGSNEQFF.